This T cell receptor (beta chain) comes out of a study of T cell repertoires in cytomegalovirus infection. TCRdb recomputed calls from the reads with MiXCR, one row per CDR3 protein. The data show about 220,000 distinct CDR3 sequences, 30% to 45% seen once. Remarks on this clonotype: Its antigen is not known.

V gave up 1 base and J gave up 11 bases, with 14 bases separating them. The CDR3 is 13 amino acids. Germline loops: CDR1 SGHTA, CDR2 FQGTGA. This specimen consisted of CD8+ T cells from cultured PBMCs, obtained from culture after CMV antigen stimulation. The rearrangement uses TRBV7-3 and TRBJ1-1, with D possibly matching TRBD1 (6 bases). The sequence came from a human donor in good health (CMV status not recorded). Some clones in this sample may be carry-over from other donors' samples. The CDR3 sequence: CASSLMGSGEAFF. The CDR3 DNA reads TGTGCCAGCAGCTTAATGGGGTCAGGGGAGGCTTTCTTT.